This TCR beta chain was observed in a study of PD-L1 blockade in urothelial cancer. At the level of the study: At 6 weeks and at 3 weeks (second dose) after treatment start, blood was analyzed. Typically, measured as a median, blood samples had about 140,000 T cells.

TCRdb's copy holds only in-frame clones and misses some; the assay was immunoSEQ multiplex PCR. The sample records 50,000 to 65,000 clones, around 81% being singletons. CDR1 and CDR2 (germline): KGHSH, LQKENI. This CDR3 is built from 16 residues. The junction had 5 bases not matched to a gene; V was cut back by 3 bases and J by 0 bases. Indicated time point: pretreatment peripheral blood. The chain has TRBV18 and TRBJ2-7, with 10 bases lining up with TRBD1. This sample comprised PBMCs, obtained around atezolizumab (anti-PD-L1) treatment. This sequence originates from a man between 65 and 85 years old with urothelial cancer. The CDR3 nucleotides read TGTGCCAGCTCACCCAGACAGGGGGCTAGCTCCTACGAGCAGTACTTC. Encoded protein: CASSPRQGASSYEQYF.